This T cell receptor (beta chain) was recovered during a study of blood T cell repertoires in COVID-19. J lost 7 bases, V lost 9 bases, and 8 bases had no gene match. The germline CDR1 and CDR2 sequences are LNHDA and SQIVND (reference sequence). The CDR3 is made up of 12 amino acids. Libraries were prepared by immunoSEQ multiplex PCR; TCRdb keeps only in-frame clonotypes and omits some of them. This sample yields around 250,000 clones, of which nearly 90% are seen a single time; about 2% belongs to the top ten. This chain links TRBV19 with TRBJ1-2; TRBD1 agrees at 7 bases. Sequencing was done on a sample of peripheral blood. This TCR derives from an older woman with COVID-19, enrolled during active disease. CDR3: CASLQGKGGYTF. The CDR3 bases are TGTGCCAGCCTACAGGGGAAGGGTGGCTACACCTTC.